The 10 T cell receptor beta chains below all came from one sample that was sequenced in a study of blood T cells in healthy people across ages. Through a sample-barcoded 5' primer and a J-beta primer mix, a second PCR was run for roughly 6 to 12 cycles. TCRdb redid the calling of the 5' RACE reads with MiXCR, one entry per CDR3 protein. The table has 600,000 to 650,000 distinct CDR3 sequences, under 70% seen once. Sequenced input: blood. These TCRs come from a man in his 60s in good health.

The rearrangement joins TRBV5-1 to TRBJ2-7, with D possibly TRBD1 on 5 matching bases. CDR3 length equals 14 residues. CDR1 and CDR2 from the germline V gene are SGHRS and YFSETQ. The germline V and J ends were trimmed by 2 bases and 3 bases, with 12 bases remaining between them. The CDR3: CASSLGAGIYEQYF. CDR3 DNA sequence: TGCGCCAGCAGCTTAGGGGCAGGGATCTACGAGCAGTACTTC.

The chain has TRBV6-2 or TRBV6-3 and TRBJ1-1; D is unresolved. Germline V lookup: CDR1 MNHEY, CDR2 SVGEGT. This CDR3 is 13 amino acids long. Trimming removed 2 bases from V and 5 bases from J, with 9 bases in between. The CDR3 reads CASSYGGITEAFF. CDR3 in DNA: TGTGCCAGCAGTTACGGAGGGATTACTGAAGCTTTCTTT.

The CDR3 sequence is CASSQAFSGKKLFF. In nucleotides, the CDR3 is TGTGCCAGCAGCCAAGCGTTCAGTGGAAAAAAACTGTTTTTT. The chain employs TRBV3-1 and TRBJ1-4; D ambiguous. Germline CDR1 LGHDT, CDR2 YNNKEL (reference sequence). This CDR3 region has 14 residues. Trimming removed 1 base from V and 9 bases from J, with 12 bases in between.

This clonotype has just a few counts. The DNA for the CDR3 is TGCAGCGTGAGACAGGGGGCCCACGAGCAGTACTTC. Translation gives CSVRQGAHEQYF. The chain joins TRBV29-1 to TRBJ2-7, with TRBD1 identical over 10 bases. Looked up from germline, CDR1 is SQVTM and CDR2 is ANQGSEA. The CDR3 is 12 residues long. The V gene end was trimmed by 6 bases and the J gene end by 5 bases; junction bases not matched to a gene: 4.

V is TRBV29-1 and J is TRBJ1-6, with TRBD1 identical over 9 bases. This CDR3 has 13 residues. Per germline, CDR1 SQVTM and CDR2 ANQGSEA. Germline trimming cut 5 bases from V and 10 bases from J; bases unmatched to any gene: 6. The CDR3 DNA reads TGCAGCGTTCCGGGACAGGGAGGCTCACCCCTCCACTTT. Translating it yields CSVPGQGGSPLHF.

The chain's CDR3 is CASSQDGGRRGYSPLHF. CDR3 bases: TGCGCCAGCAGCCAAGATGGGGGAAGACGGGGATATTCACCCCTCCACTTT. The chain is built from TRBV4-1 and TRBJ1-6; a weak D match, TRBD1 (5 bases). Germline-derived CDR1 and CDR2 are MGHRA and YSYEKL. This CDR3 has 17 residues. V lost 0 bases to trimming and J lost 8 bases, with 17 bases between them.

The chain recombines TRBV5-1 with TRBJ1-2; D possibly corresponds to TRBD1 (6 bases). CDR1 is SGHRS and CDR2 is YFSETQ in the germline V gene. Trimming removed 0 bases from V and 1 base from J, with 13 bases in between. The CDR3 loop spans 16 amino acids. The CDR3 bases are TGCGCCAGCAGCTTGGAGACAGGCGCCGGTAACTATGGCTACACCTTC. Amino acids: CASSLETGAGNYGYTF.

The CDR3 DNA reads TGCGCTACTTCTCCGGGAGGGACAAGCACAGATACGCAGTATTTT. This sequence encodes CATSPGGTSTDTQYF. The chain carries TRBV5-1 and TRBJ2-3; 8 bases align to TRBD2. Germline CDR1 is SGHRS and CDR2 is YFSETQ. There are 15 residues in the CDR3.

This clonotype showed up just a few times. The chain joins TRBV2 to TRBJ2-7, with 7 bases fitting TRBD1. V trimming: 5 bases; J trimming: 2 bases; junction bases outside the gene matches: 6. The CDR3 totals 14 residues. Germline CDR1 SNHLY, CDR2 FYNNEI. CDR3 protein: CASSLTGPPYEQYF. The CDR3 DNA follows: TGTGCCAGCAGTTTGACAGGGCCCCCCTACGAGCAGTACTTC.

In this sample, this clonotype turned up a few times. The chain links TRBV12-3 or TRBV12-4 to TRBJ2-1; TRBD1 aligns across 8 bases. Unmatched junction bases numbered 10, after V lost 5 bases and J lost 7 bases. CDR3 length: 15 amino acids. The CDR3 bases are TGTGCCAGCAGTAAAGTACAGGGGGAAAATAATGAGCAGTTCTTC. It encodes CASSKVQGENNEQFF.